Sequencing of this T cell receptor beta chain was carried out in a study of T-cell reconstitution after alpha-beta-depleted transplantation in children. Germline values: CDR1 SEHNR, CDR2 FQNEAQ (reference sequence). The CDR3 spans 15 residues. Between the trimmed V and J ends, which lost 6 bases and 4 bases, there was a span of 16 bases. This clonotype was detected a few times. Its antigen is not identified. This sample's TCRbeta library carried unique molecular identifier barcodes. A single record per CDR3 protein comes from TCRdb applying MiXCR to the PCR reads. The table shows some 80,000 distinct CDR3 sequences, with 15% to 20% occurring only once. Points from the study as a whole: When one year had passed after transplant, most T-cell counts and diversity came from newly produced T cells. Diversity of TCRbeta at day 60 was high in some patients, arising from surviving recipient T cells and thymic progenitors. There were reportedly several hundred expanded graft clones from which alpha-beta T cells came about two months after transplant.

The rearrangement joins TRBV7-9 to TRBJ2-1; the D gene is possibly TRBD1 (6 bases). Specimen: PBMCs, mostly from graft donor cells, collected 360 days after TCRalphabeta/CD19-depleted stem cell transplant. The sequence came from a male patient aged 2 to 9 who had a stem cell transplant for acute lymphoblastic leukemia, so the T cells may come from the graft donor. The CDR3 sequence: CASSQQGVWYNEQFF. In DNA form, the CDR3 reads TGTGCCAGCAGTCAACAGGGCGTCTGGTACAATGAGCAGTTCTTC.